Listed here are 32 T cell receptor beta chains from one sample, sequenced in a study of T-cell reconstitution after alpha-beta-depleted transplantation in children. Unique molecular identifiers were used in preparing the TCRbeta library. One entry per CDR3 protein, called by TCRdb with MiXCR from the PCR reads. In the table there are approximately 250,000 distinct CDR3 sequences, about 23% of which are singletons. The sample here was PBMCs, taken before TCRalphabeta/CD19-depleted stem cell transplant. Every receptor here comes from a girl aged 2 to 10 with Fanconi anemia, due to receive a stem cell transplant.

In this sample, this clonotype turned up many times. The chain employs TRBV29-1 and TRBJ2-7; maybe TRBD2 (6 bases). The germline V gene has CDR1 SQVTM and CDR2 ANQGSEA. V was pared by 3 bases and J by 3 bases, with 12 bases between. The CDR3 is made up of 13 amino acids. CDR3 amino acids: CSVELARDYEQYF. In DNA form, the CDR3 reads TGCAGCGTTGAGTTAGCGCGGGACTACGAGCAGTACTTC.

Only a few counts were recorded for this clonotype. V gene TRBV6-6 combines with J gene TRBJ2-5; D gene ambiguous. The CDR3 has 12 residues. CDR1 is MNHNY and CDR2 is SVGAGI in the germline V gene (reference sequence). Deletions cut 2 bases from V and 5 bases from J, with 6 bases between. The CDR3 protein is CASSYAWETQYF. The CDR3 region has the DNA TGTGCCAGCAGTTACGCATGGGAGACCCAGTACTTC.

V and J are TRBV29-1 and TRBJ2-1; the match to TRBD2 covers 11 bases. Germline CDR1 SQVTM, CDR2 ANQGSEA. The V segment lost 1 base and the J segment 8 bases; nucleotides outside the gene matches: 10. This CDR3 has 16 amino acids. The DNA for the CDR3 is TGCAGCGTTGAAGGGGACACTAGCGGGAGTGTCGATGAGCAGTTCTTC. Encoded protein: CSVEGDTSGSVDEQFF.

This chain links TRBV20-1 with TRBJ2-1; D is unclear. The CDR3 extends over 14 amino acids. V dropped 0 bases and J dropped 0 bases, with 6 bases sitting between them. Germline-derived CDR1 and CDR2 are DFQATT and SNEGSKA (reference sequence). The CDR3 spells CSARDMSSYNEQFF. CDR3 nucleotide sequence: TGCAGTGCTAGAGATATGAGCTCCTACAATGAGCAGTTCTTC.

V gene TRBV28 combines with J gene TRBJ1-5, with 7 bases identical to TRBD1. The V gene end was trimmed by 6 bases and the J gene end by 3 bases; junction bases not matched to a gene: 8. The CDR3 sequence is 15 residues long. Germline values: CDR1 MDHEN, CDR2 SYDVKM. CDR3: CASRKIDRDNQPQHF. CDR3 sequence (DNA): TGTGCCAGCAGGAAGATCGACAGGGACAATCAGCCCCAGCATTTT. Drawing the rest from reference TRBV28 and TRBJ1-5, the complete variable domain is DVKVTQSSRYLVKRTGEKVFLECVQDMDHENMFWYRQDPGLGLRLIYFSYDVKMKEKGDIPEGYSVSREKKERFSLILESASTNQTSMYLCASRKIDRDNQPQHFGDGTRLSIL.

This clonotype was seen ten or more times. The chain carries TRBV9 and TRBJ2-3; D possibly matches TRBD1 or TRBD2 (5 bases each). The CDR3 length is 15 residues. Germline CDR1 is SGDLS and CDR2 is YYNGEE. Trimming stripped 0 bases from V and 2 bases from J, with 10 bases between. The CDR3 protein is CASSVGGTITDTQYF. The CDR3 DNA sequence: TGTGCCAGCAGCGTAGGAGGGACGATCACAGATACGCAGTATTTT. The entire variable domain, with the rest obtained from reference TRBV9 and TRBJ2-3, is as follows: DSGVTQTPKHLITATGQRVTLRCSPRSGDLSVYWYQQSLDQGLQFLIQYYNGEERAKGNILERFSAQQFPDLHSELNLSSLELGDSALYFCASSVGGTITDTQYFGPGTRLTVL.

The chain employs TRBV10-3 and TRBJ2-6; tentative D call: TRBD2 (5 bases). CDR3 length: 14 amino acids. Trimming removed 9 bases from V and 1 base from J, with 10 bases in between. CDR1 is ENHRY, CDR2 SYGVKD, per germline. The CDR3 sequence is CAIKPGSGANVLTF. CDR3 bases: TGTGCCATAAAGCCGGGATCTGGGGCCAACGTCCTGACTTTC.

The table lists this clonotype with a few counts. The chain joins TRBV5-1 to TRBJ2-1; D is possibly TRBD2 (5 bases). Germline V CDR1 and CDR2: SGHRS, YFSETQ. CDR3 length: 21 residues. Trimming took 1 base from V and 4 from J, leaving 30 bases between them. The CDR3 sequence: CASSLRSTATDRRTGYNEQFF. CDR3 bases: TGCGCCAGCAGCTTGAGGTCCACCGCAACGGACCGTCGGACTGGGTACAATGAGCAGTTCTTC.

The V and J genes are TRBV5-1 and TRBJ2-1, with 8 bases matching TRBD1. The ends lost 4 bases at V and 6 bases at J; junction bases unmatched: 9. The CDR3 loop spans 15 amino acids. Germline V gives CDR1 SGHRS, CDR2 YFSETQ. The DNA of the CDR3 is TGCGCCAGCAGCCCAGCCCAGGGGGCGGGCAATGAGCAGTTCTTC. It yields the protein CASSPAQGAGNEQFF.

This chain connects TRBV7-2 to TRBJ2-7; 8 nucleotides match TRBD2. The CDR3 consists of 13 residues. From germline, CDR1 is SGHTA and CDR2 FQGNSA. The V gene end was trimmed by 7 bases and the J gene end by 4 bases; junction bases not matched to a gene: 6. This chain's CDR3 is CASTGLALYEQYF. The DNA for the CDR3 is TGTGCCAGCACAGGACTAGCCCTTTACGAGCAGTACTTC.

The chain is built from TRBV6-1 and TRBJ1-4; D is unclear. Trimming took off 6 bases at V and 8 bases at J, with 13 bases between the two ends. The CDR3 sequence is 13 residues long. Germline values: CDR1 MNHNS, CDR2 SASEGT. CDR3 sequence reads: CASSFNGEEKLFF. The CDR3 DNA is TGTGCCAGCAGCTTTAACGGAGAAGAAAAACTGTTTTTT.

This clonotype occurred many times. The rearrangement links TRBV10-3 to TRBJ1-3, with D possibly being TRBD1 (5 bases). The CDR3 length is 15 residues. Germline values: CDR1 ENHRY, CDR2 SYGVKD. With 3 bases removed from V and 1 base from J, the gap between germline ends came to 10 bases. The CDR3 DNA reads TGTGCCATCAGTGACCTGACAGAGTCTGGAAACACCATATATTTT. Amino acid sequence: CAISDLTESGNTIYF.

This clonotype was seen at least ten times. This chain uses TRBV20-1 with TRBJ2-1; D is perhaps TRBD1 or TRBD2 (5 bases each). The CDR3 loop spans 16 amino acids. Between the trimmed V and J ends, which lost 0 bases and 5 bases, there was a span of 17 bases. Germline V gene lookup returns CDR1 DFQATT and CDR2 SNEGSKA (reference sequence). This CDR3 reads CSARDQGRDPDNEQFF. As DNA, the CDR3 is TGCAGTGCTAGAGATCAAGGCAGGGACCCCGACAATGAGCAGTTCTTC.

For this clonotype: The junction differs from germline at one of its ends, possibly a read error. The rearrangement joins TRBV29-1 to TRBJ2-7; 7 bases line up with TRBD1. The CDR3 extends over 14 amino acids. Germline V gene sequence: CDR1 SQVTM, CDR2 ANQGSEA. The CDR3 sequence: CSFLRDRSINEQYF. CDR3 coding DNA: TGTTCTTTTCTTCGGGACAGAAGTATCAACGAGCAGTACTTC.

This clonotype came up a few times. The genes are TRBV5-1 and TRBJ2-7; D is unclear. The CDR3 totals 13 residues. Trimming took off 4 bases at V and 4 bases at J, with 12 bases between the two ends. The germline CDR1 and CDR2 sequences are SGHRS and YFSETQ. This chain's CDR3 is CASSARSLYEQYF. The CDR3 region has the DNA TGCGCCAGCAGCGCGAGGTCCCTTTACGAGCAGTACTTC.

This clonotype was picked up many times. V gene TRBV4-1 combines with J gene TRBJ2-5; TRBD1 might be the D (5 bases). The CDR3 covers 13 residues. Germline values: CDR1 MGHRA, CDR2 YSYEKL. V lost 6 bases to trimming and J lost 2 bases, with 10 bases between them. CDR3: CASRAQGQETQYF. In DNA, the CDR3 is TGCGCCAGCAGGGCCCAGGGACAAGAGACCCAGTACTTC.

This chain links TRBV29-1 with TRBJ2-7, with 10 nucleotides matching TRBD1. The CDR3 is 15 residues long. Germline CDR1 reads SQVTM; CDR2 reads ANQGSEA. The V gene end was trimmed by 4 bases and the J gene end by 6 bases; junction bases not matched to a gene: 12. CDR3 residues: CSVVAWGTGESEQYF. In DNA, the CDR3 is TGCAGCGTTGTTGCGTGGGGGACAGGGGAATCCGAGCAGTACTTC.

The chain carries TRBV11-2 and TRBJ2-1; the match to TRBD2 covers 9 bases. The CDR3 has 17 amino acids. The ends lost 0 bases at V and 3 bases at J; junction bases unmatched: 6. Germline loops: CDR1 SGHAT, CDR2 FQNNGV. Here the CDR3 DNA reads TGTGCCAGCAGCTTAGAAGGGCTAGCGGGGCACTACAATGAGCAGTTCTTC. Translating it yields CASSLEGLAGHYNEQFF.

This clonotype has a count of ten or more. J is TRBJ1-3 and V is TRBV28, with D maybe TRBD1 (5 bases). The CDR3 sequence is 14 residues long. Per the germline V gene, CDR1 is MDHEN and CDR2 is SYDVKM. The V and J ends lost 3 bases and 4 bases respectively, with 10 bases between them. The CDR3 reads CASSFGGFGNTIYF. CDR3 in DNA: TGTGCCAGCAGTTTTGGGGGATTCGGAAACACCATATATTTT.

Only a few counts were recorded for this clonotype. This rearrangement joins TRBV6-1 to TRBJ2-5, with a tentative D call TRBD2 (6 bases). CDR3 size: 17 residues. V dropped 6 bases and J dropped 3 bases, with 23 bases sitting between them. The germline gives CDR1 MNHNS, CDR2 SASEGT. The CDR3 here is CASSRAGDFPPKETQYF. DNA for the CDR3: TGTGCCAGCAGCCGAGCCGGGGACTTCCCACCCAAAGAGACCCAGTACTTC.

V and J are TRBV29-1 and TRBJ2-3, with D perhaps TRBD1 (6 bases). Germline V gene sequence: CDR1 SQVTM, CDR2 ANQGSEA. Trimming cost V 7 bases and J 4 bases, with 9 bases left between them. The CDR3 sequence is 11 residues long. CDR3 protein: CSGRQADTQYF. The CDR3 region has the DNA TGCAGCGGCAGACAGGCAGATACGCAGTATTTT.

This clonotype was observed at least ten times. This chain uses TRBV29-1 with TRBJ1-1, with D hard to call. The CDR3 sequence is 13 residues long. Trimming removed 5 bases from V and 0 bases from J, with 10 bases in between. Germline CDR1 and CDR2: SQVTM and ANQGSEA. The CDR3 is CSVSPIMNTEAFF. The CDR3 coding sequence is TGCAGCGTTAGTCCAATCATGAACACTGAAGCTTTCTTT.

As regards this clonotype: The junction does not match germline at one end; this may be a read error. This chain connects TRBV25-1 to TRBJ2-2; D is unclear. Germline V gives CDR1 MGHDK, CDR2 SYGVNS. The CDR3 totals 15 residues. CDR3 DNA: TGTGCCAGCAGTGAATTAGGGAAGAACGCCGGGGAGCTGTTTTTT. It codes for CASSELGKNAGELFF.

This sequence joins TRBV6-2 or TRBV6-3 and TRBJ2-4; either TRBD1 or TRBD2 may supply D (5 bases each). Germline-derived CDR1 and CDR2 are MNHEY and SVGEGT. CDR3 length: 14 amino acids. Trimming shortened V by 6 bases and J by 1 base, and 10 bases separated the two germline ends. The CDR3 protein is CASSGAVAKNIQYF. The DNA for the CDR3 is TGTGCCAGCAGCGGGGCTGTGGCCAAAAACATTCAGTACTTC.

This rearrangement joins TRBV29-1 to TRBJ2-1; 10 bases map to TRBD1. The CDR3 has 14 amino acids. V shed 7 bases, J shed 7 bases, and the junction held 10 bases outside the gene matches. Looked up from germline, CDR1 is SQVTM and CDR2 is ANQGSEA. DNA for the CDR3: TGCAGCGCCTGGATGACAGGGGGCGGGAATGAGCAGTTCTTC. Its protein is CSAWMTGGGNEQFF.

In this sample, this clonotype turned up once. CDR3 region: CASLFRGLGTGELFF. CDR3 in DNA: TGTGCCAGCCTTTTCCGGGGGCTTGGCACCGGGGAGCTGTTTTTT. The V gene is TRBV6-1, the J gene TRBJ2-2, with D perhaps being TRBD1 or TRBD2 (6 bases each). The germline V and J ends were trimmed by 8 bases and 4 bases, with 17 bases remaining between them. Germline V gene data show CDR1 as MNHNS and CDR2 as SASEGT. The length of the CDR3 is 15 residues.

This clonotype turned up a few times. This chain connects TRBV7-2 to TRBJ2-7; 8 nucleotides agree with TRBD1. CDR1 is SGHTA, CDR2 FQGNSA, per germline. V gave up 1 base and J gave up 7 bases; unmatched junction bases: 12. The CDR3 has 16 residues. CDR3 protein: CASSLEVMQGAGEQYF. The CDR3 DNA reads as TGTGCCAGCAGCTTAGAGGTGATGCAGGGGGCGGGGGAGCAGTACTTC. The whole variable domain, remainder taken from reference TRBV7-2 and TRBJ2-7, is GAGVSQSPSNKVTEKGKDVELRCDPISGHTALYWYRQSLGQGLEFLIYFQGNSAPDKSGLPSDRFSAERTGGSVSTLTIQRTQQEDSAVYLCASSLEVMQGAGEQYFGPGTRLTVT.

Notes on this clonotype: One end of the junction fails to match germline, which may point to a read error. This chain joins TRBV20-1 and TRBJ2-4; no definite D call. Germline V CDR1 and CDR2: DFQATT, SNEGSKA (reference sequence). The CDR3 is 15 residues long. The CDR3 spells CCARDYVLAKNIQYF. CDR3 nucleotide sequence: TGCTGTGCTAGAGATTATGTACTAGCCAAAAACATTCAGTACTTC.

This clonotype was seen many times. V is TRBV4-2 and J is TRBJ2-7; 10 nucleotides match TRBD2. The junction had 12 bases not matched to a gene; V was cut back by 1 base and J by 3 bases. This CDR3 is 18 amino acids long. CDR1 is LGHNA, CDR2 YNFKEQ, per germline. The CDR3 DNA reads TGTGCCAGCAGCCAAGTCGCGGACCTAGCGGGGGCCATCTACGAGCAGTACTTC. Amino acid sequence: CASSQVADLAGAIYEQYF.

The CDR3 DNA is TGCGCCAGCAAGCGGACTAGCGGAAGAACAGATACGCAGTATTTT. Translation gives CASKRTSGRTDTQYF. The V and J genes are TRBV5-1 and TRBJ2-3, with TRBD2 matching over 10 bases. The CDR3 has 15 amino acids. In germline, CDR1 is SGHRS, CDR2 YFSETQ. Unmatched junction bases numbered 7, after V lost 6 bases and J lost 3 bases.

This sequence joins TRBV29-1 and TRBJ1-1; TRBD1 is a possible D gene (5 bases). V was pared by 5 bases and J by 5 bases, with 12 bases between. The CDR3 contains 12 residues. Germline CDR1 is SQVTM and CDR2 is ANQGSEA. CDR3 protein: CSVRGVGTEAFF. CDR3 coding DNA: TGCAGCGTTCGGGGGGTGGGAACTGAAGCTTTCTTT. Based on the CDR3 plus reference TRBV29-1 and TRBJ1-1, the full variable domain is SAVISQKPSRDICQRGTSLTIQCQVDSQVTMMFWYRQQPGQSLTLIATANQGSEATYESGFVIDKFPISRPNLTFSTLTVSNMSPEDSSIYLCSVRGVGTEAFFGQGTRLTVV.

V gene TRBV12-3 or TRBV12-4 combines with J gene TRBJ2-1; TRBD2 aligns across 7 bases. With V trimmed by 6 bases and J by 7 bases, 12 bases remained unmatched. CDR3 length: 15 amino acids. Here the CDR3 reads CASRARVAGVNEQFF. CDR3 bases: TGTGCCAGCAGAGCCCGGGTTGCGGGAGTGAATGAGCAGTTCTTC.